This T cell receptor beta chain originates from a study of T cells after yellow fever vaccination. Each CDR3 protein gets one entry after TCRdb re-called the 5' RACE reads with MiXCR. This sample has roughly 120,000 distinct CDR3 sequences, with roughly 7.9% found just once. Between the trimmed V and J ends, which lost 4 bases and 3 bases, there was a span of 12 bases. Germline V gene lookup returns CDR1 SGHTA and CDR2 FQGNSA. The CDR3 sequence is 14 residues long. In its sample, this clonotype was seen many times. V gene TRBV7-2 combines with J gene TRBJ2-5; D uncertain. The sequence came from a man aged 18 to 30 who received the YFV17D yellow fever vaccine. Material: CD4+ T cells sorted from PBMCs, obtained roughly 47 days after the first yellow fever vaccination. CDR3 amino acids: CASSSVWSEETQYF. The CDR3 region has the DNA TGTGCCAGCAGCTCCGTTTGGAGCGAAGAGACCCAGTACTTC.